Each of the 20 T cell receptor beta chains below was sequenced from the same sample in a study of follicular helper T cells after annual influenza vaccination. Assay used: immunoSEQ multiplex PCR; TCRdb lists only in-frame clones, some missing. The repertoire includes fewer than 5,000 clones, 83% of them detected once, and approximately 1.1% sits in the top ten. The time point: 2015-2016 season, 7 days after influenza vaccination. The input for sequencing was CXCR5+ CD38- circulating T follicular helper cells from blood, taken 7 days after influenza vaccination. Subset of the sample: circulating Tfh, non-naive CD4+CXCR5+PD-1+ (ICOS+CD38+ or ICOS-CD38-). The receptors derive from an adult who received the influenza vaccine.

The CDR3 spells CASSFGRGSEKLFF. CDR3 nucleotide sequence: TGCGCCAGCAGCTTTGGCAGGGGTAGTGAAAAACTGTTTTTT. This chain joins TRBV5-1 and TRBJ1-4, with D tentatively TRBD1 (6 bases). V lost 2 bases and J 7 bases, leaving 12 bases between the germline ends. From germline, CDR1 is SGHRS and CDR2 YFSETQ. This CDR3 is 14 amino acids long. The full variable domain, its missing parts supplied by reference TRBV5-1 and TRBJ1-4, is KAGVTQTPRYLIKTRGQQVTLSCSPISGHRSVSWYQQTPGQGLQFLFEYFSETQRNKGNFPGRFSGRQFSNSRSEMNVSTLELGDSALYLCASSFGRGSEKLFFGSGTQLSVL.

The chain combines TRBV6-1 with TRBJ1-3; no clear D. From germline, CDR1 is MNHNS and CDR2 SASEGT. Trimming stripped 6 bases from V and 1 base from J, with 10 bases between. The CDR3 covers 14 residues. DNA of the CDR3: TGTGCCAGCAGGTCTTCCGGATCTGGAAACACCATATATTTT. Translating gives CASRSSGSGNTIYF.

V is TRBV5-1 and J is TRBJ1-2; 9 nucleotides match TRBD1. With V trimmed by 2 bases and J by 2 bases, 4 bases remained unmatched. Germline V gives CDR1 SGHRS, CDR2 YFSETQ. CDR3 size: 15 residues. CDR3: CASSFNRGPNYGYTF. The CDR3 DNA is TGCGCCAGCAGCTTTAACAGGGGGCCGAACTATGGCTACACCTTC.

This chain links TRBV19 with TRBJ1-2; tentatively, D is TRBD1 (6 bases). The germline V and J ends were trimmed by 7 bases and 4 bases, with 25 bases remaining between them. CDR1 LNHDA and CDR2 SQIVND come from the germline V gene (reference sequence). The CDR3 covers 17 residues. The CDR3 nucleotides are TGTGCCAGTAACAACCCATCAGGGGCCACCGGGGGCTATGGCTACACCTTC. It specifies CASNNPSGATGGYGYTF. Filled out from reference TRBV19 and TRBJ1-2, the complete variable domain reads DGGITQSPKYLFRKEGQNVTLSCEQNLNHDAMYWYRQDPGQGLRLIYYSQIVNDFQKGDIAEGYSVSREKKESFPLTVTSAQKNPTAFYLCASNNPSGATGGYGYTFGSGTRLTVV.

The chain joins TRBV11-2 to TRBJ1-1; D unresolved. CDR3 length equals 15 residues. Germline loops: CDR1 SGHAT, CDR2 FQNNGV. V dropped 7 bases and J dropped 4 bases, with 19 bases sitting between them. In DNA form, the CDR3 reads TGTGCCAGCATCCTGAATCCAGTTGTGGGCACTGAAGCTTTCTTT. Translating it yields CASILNPVVGTEAFF.

This chain joins TRBV5-6 and TRBJ1-2; D possibly corresponds to TRBD1 (6 bases). The CDR3 runs to 14 residues. The germline V gene has CDR1 SGHDT and CDR2 YYEEEE. The V gene lost 6 bases and the J gene lost 7 bases, with 19 bases spanning the gap. The CDR3 here is CASNSLTGLGGYTF. CDR3 sequence (DNA): TGTGCCAGCAACTCCCTAACAGGGCTAGGTGGCTACACCTTC.

J is TRBJ2-1 and V is TRBV9; 10 bases match TRBD2. Per the germline V gene, CDR1 is SGDLS and CDR2 is YYNGEE. The CDR3 consists of 16 residues. After removal of 3 bases from V and 4 bases from J, the junction contained 7 bases not matched to a gene. The CDR3 nucleotides read TGTGCCAGCAGCGGGACAGCGGGGGGGCATTACAATGAGCAGTTCTTC. The encoded protein is CASSGTAGGHYNEQFF.

This rearrangement joins TRBV11-3 to TRBJ2-7; 10 bases are shared with TRBD1. CDR3 size: 15 residues. Germline CDR1 and CDR2: SGHNT and YENEEA. V lost 5 bases to trimming and J lost 2 bases; unmatched junction nucleotides: 6. CDR3 DNA sequence: TGTGCCAGCAGCCCTGACAGGGGGCAAACCTACGAGCAGTACTTC. Translated: CASSPDRGQTYEQYF.

The chain joins TRBV6-1 to TRBJ1-2; 8 positions match TRBD1. Per the germline V gene, CDR1 is MNHNS and CDR2 is SASEGT. The CDR3 is 15 residues long. V gave up 0 bases and J gave up 5 bases; unmatched junction bases: 5. CDR3 sequence reads: CASSEAYRGWYGYTF. For the CDR3, the DNA is TGTGCCAGCAGTGAAGCCTACAGGGGGTGGTATGGCTACACCTTC.

The chain uses TRBV19 and TRBJ2-7, with 9 bases identical to TRBD2. Per the germline V gene, CDR1 is LNHDA and CDR2 is SQIVND (reference sequence). CDR3 length equals 14 residues. V shed 3 bases, J shed 4 bases, and the junction held 4 bases outside the gene matches. The CDR3 nucleotides are TGTGCCAGTAGTATCAGGACTAGCGAATACGAGCAGTACTTC. Protein: CASSIRTSEYEQYF.

The chain recombines TRBV14 with TRBJ1-6; D may be TRBD1 (6 bases). Germline CDR1 is SGHDN and CDR2 is FVKESK. The CDR3 loop spans 15 amino acids. The ends were cut back, 2 bases at V and 8 bases at J, with 13 bases in the middle. In DNA, the CDR3 is TGTGCCAGCAGCCAAATTACAGGGAACGATTCACCCCTCCACTTT. Translation: CASSQITGNDSPLHF.

This chain uses TRBV27 with TRBJ2-5, with D perhaps matching TRBD1 (6 bases). Trimming cost V 9 bases and J 5 bases, with 22 bases left between them. CDR1 is MNHEY and CDR2 is SMNVEV in the germline V gene (reference sequence). CDR3 size: 15 residues. The CDR3 nucleotides read TGTGCCAGTAGAGGGGACAAATTTGTAGGGGAGACCCAGTACTTC. Its protein is CASRGDKFVGETQYF.

V usage is TRBV18 and J usage is TRBJ2-5, with no clear D. This CDR3 has 13 amino acids. Germline V gene sequence: CDR1 KGHSH, CDR2 LQKENI. Between the trimmed V and J ends, which lost 2 bases and 1 base, there was a span of 5 bases. The CDR3 DNA reads as TGTGCCAGCTCACCAGATCTCCAAGAGACCCAGTACTTC. Its translation: CASSPDLQETQYF.

The gene calls are TRBV4-1 and TRBJ2-7; possibly TRBD1 or TRBD2 for D (5 bases each). The CDR3 is 15 residues long. Germline CDR1 and CDR2: MGHRA and YSYEKL. Trimming shortened V by 0 bases and J by 3 bases, and 12 bases separated the two germline ends. The CDR3 loop is CASSQEGTTNYEQYF. The DNA of the CDR3 is TGCGCCAGCAGCCAAGAAGGGACCACAAACTACGAGCAGTACTTC.

The CDR3 DNA follows: TGTGCCACCAGCAGAGGGGGGCTAGGGAATGAGCAGTTCTTC. This codes for CATSRGGLGNEQFF. The chain couples TRBV15 to TRBJ2-1; D may be TRBD1 (6 bases). Trimming cost V 1 base and J 7 bases, with 11 bases left between them. Germline V gene sequence: CDR1 LNHNV, CDR2 YYDKDF (reference sequence). This CDR3 contains 14 residues.

The genes are TRBV7-2 and TRBJ2-5; 8 nucleotides match TRBD2. This CDR3 comprises 14 residues. V shed 7 bases, J shed 5 bases, and the junction held 9 bases outside the gene matches. Germline lookup yields CDR1 SGHTA and CDR2 FQGNSA. The CDR3 DNA follows: TGTGCCAGCACCTTCGGGGGGGCCGGGGAGACCCAGTACTTC. Protein sequence: CASTFGGAGETQYF.

V and J are TRBV5-5 and TRBJ1-5; maybe TRBD1 (5 bases). V was pared by 4 bases and J by 7 bases, with 15 bases between. This CDR3 is built from 14 residues. Germline loops: CDR1 SGHKS, CDR2 YYEKEE (reference sequence). The DNA of the CDR3 is TGTGCCAGCAGCGCTTTCGGGGGGTCCCAGCCCCAGCATTTT. It encodes CASSAFGGSQPQHF.

The V gene is TRBV7-2, the J gene TRBJ1-5, with a possible D match to TRBD1 (5 bases). This CDR3 spans 15 amino acids. Trimming removed 1 base from V and 4 bases from J, with 11 bases in between. CDR1 and CDR2 (germline): SGHTA, FQGNSA. The CDR3 DNA sequence: TGTGCCAGCAGCTTAGTTTCCGGGGGGAATCAGCCCCAGCATTTT. It codes for CASSLVSGGNQPQHF.

The V call is TRBV5-6, the J call TRBJ1-6, with 8 bases aligning to TRBD1. With 2 bases clipped from V and 6 bases from J, the junction kept 4 bases outside the gene matches. The length of the CDR3 is 15 residues. CDR1 SGHDT and CDR2 YYEEEE come from the germline V gene. CDR3 sequence: CASSFRGPFNSPLHF. CDR3 coding DNA: TGTGCCAGCAGCTTCAGGGGGCCTTTTAATTCACCCCTCCACTTT.

The V call is TRBV5-5, the J call TRBJ1-5; 7 bases match TRBD1. CDR1 and CDR2 from the germline V gene are SGHKS and YYEKEE (reference sequence). This CDR3 spans 16 amino acids. The J segment lost 7 bases and the V segment lost 2 bases, leaving 12 bases of the junction unmatched. The CDR3 coding sequence is TGTGCCAGCAGCTTAAGTCTCGACAGGGTAGGCCAGCCCCAGCATTTT. Encoded protein: CASSLSLDRVGQPQHF. Full variable domain (missing parts from reference TRBV5-5 and TRBJ1-5): DAGVTQSPTHLIKTRGQQVTLRCSPISGHKSVSWYQQVLGQGPQFIFQYYEKEERGRGNFPDRFSARQFPNYSSELNVNALLLGDSALYLCASSLSLDRVGQPQHFGDGTRLSIL.